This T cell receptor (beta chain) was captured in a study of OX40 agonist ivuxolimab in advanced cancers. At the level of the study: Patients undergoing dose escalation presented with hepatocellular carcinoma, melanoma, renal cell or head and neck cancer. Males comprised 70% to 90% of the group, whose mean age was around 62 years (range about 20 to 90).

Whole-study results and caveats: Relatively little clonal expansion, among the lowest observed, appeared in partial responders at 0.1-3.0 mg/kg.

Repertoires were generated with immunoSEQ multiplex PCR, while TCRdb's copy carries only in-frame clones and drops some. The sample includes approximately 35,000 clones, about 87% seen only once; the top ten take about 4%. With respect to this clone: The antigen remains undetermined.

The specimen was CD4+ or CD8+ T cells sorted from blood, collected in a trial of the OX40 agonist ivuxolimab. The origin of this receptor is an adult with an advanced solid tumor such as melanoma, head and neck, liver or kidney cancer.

The CDR3 DNA is TGTGCCAGCAGCCCGGCGGCGGTGGGAGCTTTCTTT. Amino acids: CASSPAAVGAFF. This rearrangement joins TRBV13 to TRBJ1-1; no definite D call. The CDR3 has 12 residues. Trimming removed 5 bases at V and 10 bases at J, with 14 bases between. In germline, CDR1 is PRHDT, CDR2 FYEKMQ (reference sequence).